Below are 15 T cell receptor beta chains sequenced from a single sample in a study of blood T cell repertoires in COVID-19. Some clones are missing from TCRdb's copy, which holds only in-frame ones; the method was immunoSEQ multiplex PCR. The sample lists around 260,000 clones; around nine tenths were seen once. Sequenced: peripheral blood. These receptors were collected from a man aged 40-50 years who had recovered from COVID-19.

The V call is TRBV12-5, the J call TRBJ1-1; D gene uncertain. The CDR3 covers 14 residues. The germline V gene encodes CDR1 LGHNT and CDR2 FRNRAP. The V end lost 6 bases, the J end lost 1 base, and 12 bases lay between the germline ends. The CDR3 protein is CASGWGAGNTEAFF. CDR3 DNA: TGTGCTAGTGGCTGGGGTGCGGGGAACACTGAAGCTTTCTTT.

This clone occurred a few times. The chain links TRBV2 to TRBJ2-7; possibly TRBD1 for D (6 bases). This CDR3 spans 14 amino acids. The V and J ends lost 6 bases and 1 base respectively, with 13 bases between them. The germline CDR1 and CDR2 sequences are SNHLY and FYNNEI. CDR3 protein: CASRENRVSYEQYF. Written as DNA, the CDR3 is TGTGCCAGCAGGGAAAACAGGGTTTCCTACGAGCAGTACTTC. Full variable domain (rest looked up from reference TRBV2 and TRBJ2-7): EPEVTQTPSHQVTQMGQEVILRCVPISNHLYFYWYRQILGQKVEFLVSFYNNEISEKSEIFDDQFSVERPDGSNFTLKIRSTKLEDSAMYFCASRENRVSYEQYFGPGTRLTVT.

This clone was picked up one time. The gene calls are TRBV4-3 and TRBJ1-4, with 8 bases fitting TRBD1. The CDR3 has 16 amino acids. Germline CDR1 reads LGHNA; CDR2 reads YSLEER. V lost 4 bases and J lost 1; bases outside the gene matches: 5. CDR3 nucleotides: TGCGCCAGCAGCCCCGGACAGGGAGGAACTAATGAAAAACTGTTTTTT. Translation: CASSPGQGGTNEKLFF.

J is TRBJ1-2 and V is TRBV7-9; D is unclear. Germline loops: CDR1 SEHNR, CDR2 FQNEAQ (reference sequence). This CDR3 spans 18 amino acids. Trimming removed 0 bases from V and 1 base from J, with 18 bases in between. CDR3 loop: CASSLASGGHENNYGYTF. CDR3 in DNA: TGTGCCAGCAGCTTAGCGAGTGGAGGGCACGAGAATAACTATGGCTACACCTTC.

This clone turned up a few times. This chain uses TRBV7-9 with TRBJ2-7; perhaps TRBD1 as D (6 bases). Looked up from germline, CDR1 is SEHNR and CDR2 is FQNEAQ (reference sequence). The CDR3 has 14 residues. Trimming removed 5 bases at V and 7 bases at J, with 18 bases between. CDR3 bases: TGTGCCAGCAGCCCCTCAGGGGAATCAAGGGAGCAGTACTTC. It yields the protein CASSPSGESREQYF.

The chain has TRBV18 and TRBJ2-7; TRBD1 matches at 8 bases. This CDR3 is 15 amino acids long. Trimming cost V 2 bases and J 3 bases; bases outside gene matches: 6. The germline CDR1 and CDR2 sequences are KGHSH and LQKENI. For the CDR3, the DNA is TGTGCCAGCTCACCAACGCGACAGGGGTTCTACGAGCAGTACTTC. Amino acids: CASSPTRQGFYEQYF.

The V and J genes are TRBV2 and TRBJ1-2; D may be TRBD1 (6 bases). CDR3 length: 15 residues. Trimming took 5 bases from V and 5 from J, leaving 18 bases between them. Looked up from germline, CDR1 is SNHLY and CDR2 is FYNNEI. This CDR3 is CASSPGQSRLYGYTF. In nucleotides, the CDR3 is TGTGCCAGCAGTCCAGGACAGAGTCGTCTTTATGGCTACACCTTC.

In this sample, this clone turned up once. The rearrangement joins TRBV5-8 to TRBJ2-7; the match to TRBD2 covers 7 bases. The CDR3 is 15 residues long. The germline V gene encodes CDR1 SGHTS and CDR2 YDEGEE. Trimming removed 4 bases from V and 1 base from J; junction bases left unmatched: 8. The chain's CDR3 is CASSQKGGRSYEQYF. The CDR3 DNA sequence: TGTGCCAGCAGCCAGAAGGGAGGGCGGTCCTACGAGCAGTACTTC.

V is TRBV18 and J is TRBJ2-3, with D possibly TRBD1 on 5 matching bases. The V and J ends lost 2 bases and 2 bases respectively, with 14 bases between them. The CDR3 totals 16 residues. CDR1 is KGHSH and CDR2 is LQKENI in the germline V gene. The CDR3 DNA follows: TGTGCCAGCTCACCATCCTCGGAGACAGACACAGATACGCAGTATTTT. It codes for CASSPSSETDTDTQYF.

The CDR3 DNA reads TGTGCCAGCAGTTACCTCGGGGGACAGGGCTTAAACATTCAGTACTTC. It specifies CASSYLGGQGLNIQYF. The rearrangement joins TRBV6-2 or TRBV6-3 to TRBJ2-4; TRBD1 matches 9 bases. The J segment lost 6 bases and the V segment lost 2 bases, leaving 8 bases of the junction unmatched. Germline assignment: CDR1 MNHEY and CDR2 SVGEGT. CDR3 length: 16 amino acids.

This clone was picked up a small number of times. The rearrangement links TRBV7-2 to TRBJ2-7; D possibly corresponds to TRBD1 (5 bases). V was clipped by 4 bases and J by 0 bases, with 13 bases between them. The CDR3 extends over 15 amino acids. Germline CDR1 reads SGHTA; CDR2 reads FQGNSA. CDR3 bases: TGTGCCAGCAGCTACGACAGCCGCAGCTCCTACGAGCAGTACTTC. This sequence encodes CASSYDSRSSYEQYF.

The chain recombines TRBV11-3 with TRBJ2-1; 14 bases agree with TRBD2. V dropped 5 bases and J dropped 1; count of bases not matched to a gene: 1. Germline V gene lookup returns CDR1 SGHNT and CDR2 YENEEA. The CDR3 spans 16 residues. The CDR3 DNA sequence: TGTGCCAGCAGCCGGACTAGCGGGAGGTCCTACAATGAGCAGTTCTTC. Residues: CASSRTSGRSYNEQFF.

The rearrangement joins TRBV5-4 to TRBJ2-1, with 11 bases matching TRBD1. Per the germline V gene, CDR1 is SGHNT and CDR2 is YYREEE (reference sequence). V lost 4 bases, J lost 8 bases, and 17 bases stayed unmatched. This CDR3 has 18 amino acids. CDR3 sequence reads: CASSRPGPRDRGFYEQFF. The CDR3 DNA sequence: TGTGCCAGCAGCCGGCCAGGGCCCCGGGACAGGGGGTTCTATGAGCAGTTCTTC.

In DNA, the CDR3 is TGCGCCAGTTCACCCGGGGGGCTAAGAGGGGAGCTGTTTTTT. Translation gives CASSPGGLRGELFF. The rearrangement joins TRBV4-3 to TRBJ2-2, with a weak D call TRBD2 (7 bases). The CDR3 loop spans 14 amino acids. V was shortened by 9 bases and J by 8 bases, with 19 bases between the two germline ends. Germline CDR1 reads LGHNA; CDR2 reads YSLEER.

CDR3: CASSLQGATEKLFF. CDR3 DNA: TGTGCCAGTAGCCTACAGGGGGCCACTGAAAAACTGTTTTTT. The V and J genes are TRBV19 and TRBJ1-4; 9 bases align to TRBD1. The CDR3 is made up of 14 amino acids. V lost 6 bases to trimming and J lost 7 bases; unmatched junction nucleotides: 6. Germline V gene data show CDR1 as LNHDA and CDR2 as SQIVND (reference sequence).